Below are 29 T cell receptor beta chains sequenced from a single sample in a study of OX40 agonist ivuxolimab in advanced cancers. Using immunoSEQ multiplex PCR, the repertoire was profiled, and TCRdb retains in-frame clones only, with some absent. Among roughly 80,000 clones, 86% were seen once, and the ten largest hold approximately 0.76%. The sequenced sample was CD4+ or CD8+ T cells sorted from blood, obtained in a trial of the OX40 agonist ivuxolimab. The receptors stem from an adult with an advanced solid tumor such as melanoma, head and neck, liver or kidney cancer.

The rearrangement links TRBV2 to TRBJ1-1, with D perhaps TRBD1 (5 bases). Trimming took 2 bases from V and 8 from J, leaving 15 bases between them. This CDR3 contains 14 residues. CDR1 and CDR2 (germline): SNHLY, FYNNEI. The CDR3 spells CASSELRTGAEAFF. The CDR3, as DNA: TGTGCCAGCAGTGAATTACGCACAGGAGCCGAAGCTTTCTTT.

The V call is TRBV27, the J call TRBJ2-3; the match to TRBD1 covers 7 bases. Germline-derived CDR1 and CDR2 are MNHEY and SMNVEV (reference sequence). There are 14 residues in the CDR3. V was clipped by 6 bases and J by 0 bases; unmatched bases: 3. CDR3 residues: CASSRDRSTDTQYF. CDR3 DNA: TGTGCCAGCAGCCGGGACAGAAGCACAGATACGCAGTATTTT.

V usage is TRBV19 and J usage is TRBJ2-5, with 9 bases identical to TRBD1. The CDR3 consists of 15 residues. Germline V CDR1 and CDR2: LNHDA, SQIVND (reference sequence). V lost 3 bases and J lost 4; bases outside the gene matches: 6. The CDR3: CASSMAGQGVETQYF. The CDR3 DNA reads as TGTGCCAGTAGTATGGCGGGACAGGGAGTAGAGACCCAGTACTTC.

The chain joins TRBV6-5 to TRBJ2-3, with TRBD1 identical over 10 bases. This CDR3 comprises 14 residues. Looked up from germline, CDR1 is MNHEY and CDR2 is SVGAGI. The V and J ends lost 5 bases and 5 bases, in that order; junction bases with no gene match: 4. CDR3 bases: TGTGCCAGCAGTGACCGGACAGGGGGAGATACGCAGTATTTT. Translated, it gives CASSDRTGGDTQYF.

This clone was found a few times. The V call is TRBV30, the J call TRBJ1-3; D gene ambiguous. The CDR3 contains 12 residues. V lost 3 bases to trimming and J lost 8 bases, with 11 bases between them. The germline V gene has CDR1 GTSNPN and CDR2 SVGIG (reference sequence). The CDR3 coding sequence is TGTGCCTGGAGCCTCTTCAGAGACACCATATATTTT. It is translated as CAWSLFRDTIYF.

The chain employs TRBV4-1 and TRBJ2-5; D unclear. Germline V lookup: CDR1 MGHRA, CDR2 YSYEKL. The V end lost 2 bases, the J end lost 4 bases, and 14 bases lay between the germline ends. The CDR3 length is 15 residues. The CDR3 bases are TGCGCCAGCAGCCAAAATAAAGATGTGCGAGAGACCCAGTACTTC. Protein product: CASSQNKDVRETQYF.

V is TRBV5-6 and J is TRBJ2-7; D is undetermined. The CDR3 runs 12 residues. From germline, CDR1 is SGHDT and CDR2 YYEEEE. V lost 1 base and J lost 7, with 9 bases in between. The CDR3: CASSLQWQEQYF. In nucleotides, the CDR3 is TGTGCCAGCAGCTTGCAGTGGCAAGAGCAGTACTTC.

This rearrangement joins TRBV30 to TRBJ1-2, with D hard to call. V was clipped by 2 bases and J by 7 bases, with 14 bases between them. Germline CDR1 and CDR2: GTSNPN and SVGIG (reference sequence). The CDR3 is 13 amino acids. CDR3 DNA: TGTGCCTGGAGTCCGACATTGGAGGGTGGCTACACCTTC. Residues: CAWSPTLEGGYTF.

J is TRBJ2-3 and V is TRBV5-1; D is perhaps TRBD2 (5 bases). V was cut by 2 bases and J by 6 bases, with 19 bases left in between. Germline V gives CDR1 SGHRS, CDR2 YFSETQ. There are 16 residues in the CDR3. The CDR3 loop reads CASSFGVGEGYDTQYF. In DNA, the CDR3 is TGCGCCAGCAGCTTCGGGGTGGGTGAAGGTTACGATACGCAGTATTTT.

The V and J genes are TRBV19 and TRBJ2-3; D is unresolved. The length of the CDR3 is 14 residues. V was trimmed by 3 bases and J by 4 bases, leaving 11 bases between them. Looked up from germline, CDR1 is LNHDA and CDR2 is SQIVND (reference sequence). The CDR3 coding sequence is TGTGCCAGTAGTATCGTTGGGTTCCCAGATACGCAGTATTTT. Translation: CASSIVGFPDTQYF.

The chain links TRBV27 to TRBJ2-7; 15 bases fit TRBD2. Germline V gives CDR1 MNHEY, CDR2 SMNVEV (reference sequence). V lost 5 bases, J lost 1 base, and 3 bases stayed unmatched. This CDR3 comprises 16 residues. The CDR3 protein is CASSGLAGGRSYEQYF. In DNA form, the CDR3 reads TGTGCCAGCAGTGGACTAGCGGGGGGGAGGTCCTACGAGCAGTACTTC.

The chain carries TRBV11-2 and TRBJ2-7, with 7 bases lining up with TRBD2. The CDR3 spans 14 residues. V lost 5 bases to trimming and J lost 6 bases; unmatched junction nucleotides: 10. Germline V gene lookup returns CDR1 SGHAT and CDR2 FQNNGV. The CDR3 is CASSATGTTGEQYF. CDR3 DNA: TGTGCCAGCAGCGCGACCGGGACTACAGGCGAGCAGTACTTC.

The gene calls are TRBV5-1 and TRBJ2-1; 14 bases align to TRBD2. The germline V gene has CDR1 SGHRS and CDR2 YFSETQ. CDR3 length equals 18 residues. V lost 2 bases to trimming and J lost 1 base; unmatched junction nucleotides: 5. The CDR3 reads CASSFVRTSGRSYNEQFF. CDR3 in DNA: TGCGCCAGCAGCTTTGTAAGGACTAGCGGGAGGTCCTACAATGAGCAGTTCTTC.

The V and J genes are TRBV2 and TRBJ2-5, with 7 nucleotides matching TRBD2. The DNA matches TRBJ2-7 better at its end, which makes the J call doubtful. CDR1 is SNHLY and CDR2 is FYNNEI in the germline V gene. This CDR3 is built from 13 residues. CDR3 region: CASSVAGVYEQYF. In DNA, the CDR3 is TGTGCCAGCAGTGTCGCGGGGGTATACGAGCAGTACTTC.

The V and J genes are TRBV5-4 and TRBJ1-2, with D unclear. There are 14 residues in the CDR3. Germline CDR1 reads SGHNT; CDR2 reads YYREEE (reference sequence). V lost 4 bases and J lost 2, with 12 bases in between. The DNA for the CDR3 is TGTGCCAGCAGCGCCCCCCAAGGGAACTATGGCTACACCTTC. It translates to CASSAPQGNYGYTF.

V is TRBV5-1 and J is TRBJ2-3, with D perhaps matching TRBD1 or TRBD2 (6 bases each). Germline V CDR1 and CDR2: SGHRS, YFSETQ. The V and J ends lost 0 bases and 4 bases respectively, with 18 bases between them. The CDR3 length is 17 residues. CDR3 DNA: TGCGCCAGCAGCTTGGCCTCGGGGGCCGGGGCGGCAGATACGCAGTATTTT. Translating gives CASSLASGAGAADTQYF.

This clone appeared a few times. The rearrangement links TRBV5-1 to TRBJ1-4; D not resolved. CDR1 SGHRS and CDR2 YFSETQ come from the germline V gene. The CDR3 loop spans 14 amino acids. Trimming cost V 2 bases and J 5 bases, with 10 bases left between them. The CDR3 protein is CASSFRALNEKLFF. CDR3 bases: TGCGCCAGCAGCTTTAGAGCCCTGAATGAAAAACTGTTTTTT.

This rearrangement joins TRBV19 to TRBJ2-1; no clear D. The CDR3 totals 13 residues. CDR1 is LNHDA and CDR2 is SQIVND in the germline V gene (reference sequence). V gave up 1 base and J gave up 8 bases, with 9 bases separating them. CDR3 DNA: TGTGCCAGTAGTATAGGGTTCTTCGATGAGCAGTTCTTC. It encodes CASSIGFFDEQFF.

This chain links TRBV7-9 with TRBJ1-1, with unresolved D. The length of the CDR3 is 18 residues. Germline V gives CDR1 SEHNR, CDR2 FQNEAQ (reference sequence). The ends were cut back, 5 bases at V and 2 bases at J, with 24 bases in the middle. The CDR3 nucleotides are TGTGCCAGCAGCCGATACTCATCACCCCAGACCGTCAACACTGAAGCTTTCTTT. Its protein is CASSRYSSPQTVNTEAFF.

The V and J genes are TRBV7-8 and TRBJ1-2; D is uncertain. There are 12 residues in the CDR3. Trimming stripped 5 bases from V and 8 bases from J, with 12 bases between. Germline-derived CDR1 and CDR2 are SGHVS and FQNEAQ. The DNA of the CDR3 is TGTGCCAGCAGCCCGGTCGTTGGAGGCTACACCTTC. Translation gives CASSPVVGGYTF.

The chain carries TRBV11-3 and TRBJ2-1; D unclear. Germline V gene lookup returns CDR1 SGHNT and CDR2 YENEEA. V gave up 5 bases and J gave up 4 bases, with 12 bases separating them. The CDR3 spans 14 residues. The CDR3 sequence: CASSRTAHYNEQFF. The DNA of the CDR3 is TGTGCCAGCAGCCGTACCGCCCATTACAATGAGCAGTTCTTC.

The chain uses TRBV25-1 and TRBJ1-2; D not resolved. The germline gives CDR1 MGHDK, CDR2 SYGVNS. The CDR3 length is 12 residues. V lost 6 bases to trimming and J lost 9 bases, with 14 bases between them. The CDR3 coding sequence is TGTGCCAGCAGCCCAACTGGTGTTCGCTACACCTTC. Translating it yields CASSPTGVRYTF.

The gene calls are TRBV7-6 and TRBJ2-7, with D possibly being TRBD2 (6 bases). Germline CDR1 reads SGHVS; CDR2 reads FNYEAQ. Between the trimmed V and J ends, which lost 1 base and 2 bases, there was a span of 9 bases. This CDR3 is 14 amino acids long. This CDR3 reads CASSLGAGPYEQYF. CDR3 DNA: TGTGCCAGCAGCTTAGGGGCGGGACCCTACGAGCAGTACTTC.

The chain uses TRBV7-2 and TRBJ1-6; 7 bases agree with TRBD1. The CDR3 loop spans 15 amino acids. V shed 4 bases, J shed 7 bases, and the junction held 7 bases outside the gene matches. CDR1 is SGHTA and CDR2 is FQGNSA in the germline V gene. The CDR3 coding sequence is TGTGCCAGCAGCTGGGGACAGTCTCCGAATTCACCCCTCCACTTT. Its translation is CASSWGQSPNSPLHF.

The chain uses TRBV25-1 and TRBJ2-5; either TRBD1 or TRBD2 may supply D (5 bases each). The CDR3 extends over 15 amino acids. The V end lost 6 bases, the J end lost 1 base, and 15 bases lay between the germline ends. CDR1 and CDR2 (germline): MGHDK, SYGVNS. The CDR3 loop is CASRDRAGTQETQYF. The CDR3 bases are TGTGCCAGCAGGGACCGGGCAGGGACCCAAGAGACCCAGTACTTC. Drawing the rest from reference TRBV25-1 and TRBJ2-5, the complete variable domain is EADIYQTPRYLVIGTGKKITLECSQTMGHDKMYWYQQDPGMELHLIHYSYGVNSTEKGDLSSESTVSRIRTEHFPLTLESARPSHTSQYLCASRDRAGTQETQYFGPGTRLLVL.

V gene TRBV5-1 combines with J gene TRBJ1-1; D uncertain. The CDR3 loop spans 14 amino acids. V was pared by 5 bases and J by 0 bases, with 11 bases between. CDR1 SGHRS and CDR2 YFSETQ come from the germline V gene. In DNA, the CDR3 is TGCGCCAGCAGACTGACACCAATGAACACTGAAGCTTTCTTT. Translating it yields CASRLTPMNTEAFF.

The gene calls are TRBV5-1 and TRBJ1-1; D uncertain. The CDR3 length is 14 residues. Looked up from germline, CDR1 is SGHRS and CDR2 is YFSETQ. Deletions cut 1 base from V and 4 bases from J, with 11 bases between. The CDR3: CASSLRSSGTEAFF. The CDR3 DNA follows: TGCGCCAGCAGCTTGAGGTCTTCGGGCACTGAAGCTTTCTTT.

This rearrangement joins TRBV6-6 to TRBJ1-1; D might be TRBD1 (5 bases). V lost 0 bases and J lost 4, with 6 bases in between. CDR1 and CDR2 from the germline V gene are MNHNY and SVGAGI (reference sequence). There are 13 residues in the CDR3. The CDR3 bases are TGTGCCAGCAGTTACTCAGACAGCACTGAAGCTTTCTTT. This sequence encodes CASSYSDSTEAFF.

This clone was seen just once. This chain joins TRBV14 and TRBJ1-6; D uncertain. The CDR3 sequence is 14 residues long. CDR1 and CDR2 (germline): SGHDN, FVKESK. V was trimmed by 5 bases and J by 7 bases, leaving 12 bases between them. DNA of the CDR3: TGTGCCAGCAGCGGACGGCTGATCAATTCACCCCTCCACTTT. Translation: CASSGRLINSPLHF.